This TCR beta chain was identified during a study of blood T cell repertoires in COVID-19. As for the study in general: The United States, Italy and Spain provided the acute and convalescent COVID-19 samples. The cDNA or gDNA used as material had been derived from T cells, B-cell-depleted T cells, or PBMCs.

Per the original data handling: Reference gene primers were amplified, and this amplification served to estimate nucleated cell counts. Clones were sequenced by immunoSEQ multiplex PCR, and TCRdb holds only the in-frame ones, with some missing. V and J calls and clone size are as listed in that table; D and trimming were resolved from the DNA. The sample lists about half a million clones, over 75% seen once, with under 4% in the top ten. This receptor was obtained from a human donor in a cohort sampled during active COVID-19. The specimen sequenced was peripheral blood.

In DNA form, the CDR3 reads TGTGCCAGCAGCTCTAGGACAGGGGCCTTCCAAGAGACCCAGTACTTC. Its translation: CASSSRTGAFQETQYF. The chain combines TRBV11-3 with TRBJ2-5, with 9 nucleotides matching TRBD1. V trimming: 4 bases; J trimming: 1 base; junction bases outside the gene matches: 7. From germline, CDR1 is SGHNT and CDR2 YENEEA. The CDR3 runs 16 residues.